This note documents a single T cell receptor (beta chain) sequence. Germline V gives CDR1 SGHTA, CDR2 FQGNSA. CDR3 length: 14 residues. V was pared by 4 bases and J by 1 base, with 10 bases between. The data originate from a study of OX40 agonist ivuxolimab in advanced cancers. Whole-study context: Patients received ivuxolimab, an intravenous treatment, every 2 weeks at 0.01 to 10 mg/kg. Enrollees could have had prior anti-PD-1, anti-PD-L1 or anti-CTLA-4 therapy, which about 42% had received.

The assay was immunoSEQ multiplex PCR, and TCRdb's table has in-frame clones only and misses some. Among tens of thousands of clones listed, roughly nine tenths were seen once. Here the sequenced sample was CD4+ or CD8+ T cells sorted from blood, taken in a trial of the OX40 agonist ivuxolimab. The receptor's source is an adult with an advanced solid tumor such as melanoma, head and neck, liver or kidney cancer. The gene calls are TRBV7-2 and TRBJ1-1; a possible D gene is TRBD1 (5 bases). The CDR3 spells CASSSQGSNTEAFF. CDR3 DNA: TGTGCCAGCAGCTCTCAGGGTTCGAACACTGAAGCTTTCTTT.